This TCR beta chain came from a study of blood T cells in healthy people across ages. Study-wide points: Estimates drawn from one million T cells were deemed to understate diversity. Compared with aged donors, long-lived donors showed fewer expanded clones, suggesting selection.

This clonotype was seen more than once but under ten times. Its antigen remains unidentified. Germline V gene data show CDR1 as SNHLY and CDR2 as FYNNEI. V shed 6 bases and J shed 6 bases, with 12 bases lying between them. The CDR3 covers 12 residues. For the second PCR, which ran for about 6 to 11 cycles, a sample-barcoded 5' primer and a J-beta primer mix were used. CDR3-containing paired-end reads numbered at least 2.5 million in each sample. MiXCR, applied by TCRdb to the 5' RACE reads, yields one record per CDR3 protein. The repertoire holds about 1.6 million distinct CDR3 sequences, with 30% to 35% as singletons.

The TCR comes from a woman aged 30 to 39 in good health. The rearrangement links TRBV2 to TRBJ2-7; D tentatively fits TRBD1 or TRBD2 (5 bases each). Specimen: blood. The DNA for the CDR3 is TGTGCCAGCAGGAAGGGACCTTTCGAGCAGTACTTC. Translated, it gives CASRKGPFEQYF.